The present T cell receptor (beta chain) was sequenced within a study of cytomegalovirus exposure and HLA in healthy donors. General study results and limits: Earlier analysis looked at TCR beta V segments, and most were productive about 90% or about 30% of the time. Highest at DRB1 and lowest at HLA-C, TCR association rates differed among HLA loci in a later analysis.

The PCR ran on 60 Vbeta and 13 Jbeta primers. TCRdb's copy holds only in-frame clones and misses some; the assay was immunoSEQ multiplex PCR. The sample has 90,000 to 100,000 clones, roughly three quarters seen once; the top ten hold about 0.71%. V shed 5 bases and J 2 bases; nucleotides not matched to a gene: 5. Germline-derived CDR1 and CDR2 are GTSNPN and SVGIG (reference sequence). The CDR3 has 13 residues. About this clone: Antigen: not known.

This receptor was taken from a woman aged 55-69 years in good health and CMV-seronegative. The specimen sequenced was PBMCs. The chain is built from TRBV30 and TRBJ2-7; 8 bases match TRBD2. CDR3 sequence reads: CAWGGGLTYEQYF. In DNA form, the CDR3 reads TGTGCCTGGGGCGGGGGGTTGACCTACGAGCAGTACTTC. Based on the CDR3 plus reference TRBV30 and TRBJ2-7, the full variable domain is SQTIHQWPATLVQPVGSPLSLECTVEGTSNPNLYWYRQAAGRGLQLLFYSVGIGQISSEVPQNLSASRPQDRQFILSSKKLLLSDSGFYLCAWGGGLTYEQYFGPGTRLTVT.